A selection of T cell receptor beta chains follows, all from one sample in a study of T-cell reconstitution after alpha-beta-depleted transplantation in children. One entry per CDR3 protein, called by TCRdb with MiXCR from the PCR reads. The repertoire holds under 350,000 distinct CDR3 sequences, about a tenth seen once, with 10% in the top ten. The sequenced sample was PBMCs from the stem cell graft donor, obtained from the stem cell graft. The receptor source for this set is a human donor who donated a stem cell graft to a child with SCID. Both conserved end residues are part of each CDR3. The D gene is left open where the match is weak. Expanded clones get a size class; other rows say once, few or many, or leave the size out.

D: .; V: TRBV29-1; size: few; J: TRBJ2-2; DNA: TGCAGCGTTGGTTGGAGCACCGGGGAGCTGTTTTTT; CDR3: CSVGWSTGELFF
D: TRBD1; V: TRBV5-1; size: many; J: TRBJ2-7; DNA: TGCGCCAGCAGCCTAGATCCGGGACAGTCCTACGAGCAGTACTTC; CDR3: CASSLDPGQSYEQYF
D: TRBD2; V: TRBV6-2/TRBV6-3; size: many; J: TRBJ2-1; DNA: TGTGCCAGCAGTTACTCGGGACTAGCGGGGATCTACAATGAGCAGTTCTTC; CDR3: CASSYSGLAGIYNEQFF
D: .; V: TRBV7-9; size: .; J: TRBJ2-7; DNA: TGTGCCAGCAGCCACCGGACAGCTACCTACGAGCAGTACTTC; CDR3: CASSHRTATYEQYF
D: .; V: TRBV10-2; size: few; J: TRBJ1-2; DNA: TGCGCCAGCAGTGAGTCCACAGGGAGCTATGGCTACACCTTC; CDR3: CASSESTGSYGYTF
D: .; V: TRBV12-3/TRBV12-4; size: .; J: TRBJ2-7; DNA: TGTGCCAGCAGTTCCCGGACAGTCCTCTACGAGCAGTACTTC; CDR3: CASSSRTVLYEQYF
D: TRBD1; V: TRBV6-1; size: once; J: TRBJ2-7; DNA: TGTGCCAGCAGTCCTAGGACAGGCGCGGCCTACGAGCAGTACTTC; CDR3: CASSPRTGAAYEQYF
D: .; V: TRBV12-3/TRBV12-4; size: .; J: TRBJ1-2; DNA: TGTGCCAGCAGTTTCAGACTTGGCGCTGGCAACTATGGCTACACCTTC; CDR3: CASSFRLGAGNYGYTF
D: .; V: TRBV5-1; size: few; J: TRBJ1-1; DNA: TGCGCCAGCAGCTTATACGACAGCAACACTGAAGCTTTCTTT; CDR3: CASSLYDSNTEAFF
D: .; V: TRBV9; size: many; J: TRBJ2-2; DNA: TGTGCCAGCAGCATAACCGAGGGTTTGGGGAACACCGGGGAGCTGTTTTTT; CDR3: CASSITEGLGNTGELFF
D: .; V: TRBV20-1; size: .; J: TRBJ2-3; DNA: TGCAGTGCTAGAGATAGGTTAGGGAATACGCAGTATTTT; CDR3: CSARDRLGNTQYF
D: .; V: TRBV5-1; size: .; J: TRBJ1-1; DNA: TGCGCCAGCAGCTCCCGCCCGACAGGTGAAGCTTTCTTT; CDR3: CASSSRPTGEAFF
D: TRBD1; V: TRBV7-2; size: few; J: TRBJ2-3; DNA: TGTGCCAGCAGCTCCCGACAGGGGAGGACAGATACGCAGTATTTT; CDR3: CASSSRQGRTDTQYF
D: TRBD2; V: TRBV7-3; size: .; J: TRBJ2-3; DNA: TGTGCCAGCAGCCGCGAGGGGTGGGGAGGGACAGATACGCAGTATTTT; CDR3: CASSREGWGGTDTQYF
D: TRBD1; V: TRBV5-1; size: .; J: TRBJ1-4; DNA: TGCGCCAGCAGTTACGGGACAGCCCCCGAAAAACTGTTTTTT; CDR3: CASSYGTAPEKLFF
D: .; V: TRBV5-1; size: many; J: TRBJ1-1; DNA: TGCGCCAGCAGCTTAAGGGGTTCTGAAGCTTTCTTT; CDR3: CASSLRGSEAFF
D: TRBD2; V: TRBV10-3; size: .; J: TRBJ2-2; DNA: TGTGCCATCAGTGAGTCGAGAGGCGGGACTAGTCCGTTGGGGGAGCTGTTTTTT; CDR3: CAISESRGGTSPLGELFF
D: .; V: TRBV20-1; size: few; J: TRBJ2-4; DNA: TGCAGTGCTAGAGGACAGGCCCTAGCCAAAAACATTCAGTACTTC; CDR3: CSARGQALAKNIQYF
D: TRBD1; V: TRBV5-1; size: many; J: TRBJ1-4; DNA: TGCGCCAGCAGCCCGCGACAGGGCAATAATGAAAAACTGTTTTTT; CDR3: CASSPRQGNNEKLFF
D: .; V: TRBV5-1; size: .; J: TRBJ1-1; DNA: TGCGCCAGCAGCTCCGCAGGGGCAACTTTCTTT; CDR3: CASSSAGATFF
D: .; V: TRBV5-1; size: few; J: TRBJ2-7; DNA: TGCGCCAGCAGCTTGCCGACTGAGTACGAGCAGTACTTC; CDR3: CASSLPTEYEQYF
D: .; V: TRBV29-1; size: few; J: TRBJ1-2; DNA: TGCAGCGTTGAAATCGTTGGCTACACCTTC; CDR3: CSVEIVGYTF
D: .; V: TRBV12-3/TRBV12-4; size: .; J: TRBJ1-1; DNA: TGTGCCAGCAACCCAGACAGTAGGACTGAAGCTTTCTTT; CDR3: CASNPDSRTEAFF
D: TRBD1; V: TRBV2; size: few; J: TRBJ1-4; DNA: TGTGCCAGCAGTGAAGGGGACAGGGGGCTTGGTGAAAAACTGTTTTTT; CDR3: CASSEGDRGLGEKLFF
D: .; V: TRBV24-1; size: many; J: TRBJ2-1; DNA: TGTGCCACCAGTGACTACAGAAATGAGCAGTTCTTC; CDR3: CATSDYRNEQFF
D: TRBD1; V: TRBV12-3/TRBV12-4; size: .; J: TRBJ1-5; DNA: TGTGCCAGCAGTGTGACAGGGGGCAATCAGCCCCAGCATTTT; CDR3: CASSVTGGNQPQHF
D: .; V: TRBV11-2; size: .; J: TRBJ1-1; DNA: TGTGCCAGCAGCCCCAACGCGGGCGGAGTGAACACTGAAGCTTTCTTT; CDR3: CASSPNAGGVNTEAFF
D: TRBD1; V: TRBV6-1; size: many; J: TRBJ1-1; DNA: TGTGCCAGCCTACAGGGGGCGAACACTGAAGCTTTCTTT; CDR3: CASLQGANTEAFF
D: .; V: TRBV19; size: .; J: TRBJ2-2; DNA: TGTGCCAGTAGTATTGAAGGGGGGCGCACCGGGGAGCTGTTTTTT; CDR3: CASSIEGGRTGELFF
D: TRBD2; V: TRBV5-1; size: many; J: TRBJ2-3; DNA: TGCGCCAGCAGCTCGCCGGGACTAGCTGGCACAGATACGCAGTATTTT; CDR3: CASSSPGLAGTDTQYF
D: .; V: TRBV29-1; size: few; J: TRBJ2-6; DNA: TGCAGCGTTGAATATCGTGGGGATACTGGGGCCAACGTCCTGACTTTC; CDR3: CSVEYRGDTGANVLTF
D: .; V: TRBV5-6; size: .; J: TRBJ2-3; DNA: TGTGCCAGCAGCTTGTCATTGGCCGGGACAAGCACAGATACGCAGTATTTT; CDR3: CASSLSLAGTSTDTQYF
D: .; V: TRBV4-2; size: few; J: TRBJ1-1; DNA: TGTGCCAGCAGCCAAGTTCAGGACGGGAACACTGAAGCTTTCTTT; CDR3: CASSQVQDGNTEAFF
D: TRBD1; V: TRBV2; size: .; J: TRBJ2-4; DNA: TGTGCCGGCAACGGACAGGGGGCCAAAAACATTCAGTACTTC; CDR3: CAGNGQGAKNIQYF
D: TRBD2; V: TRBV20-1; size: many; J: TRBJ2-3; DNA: TGCAGTGCTAGTCCCCCTCTAGCGGGGAACACAGATACGCAGTATTTT; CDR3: CSASPPLAGNTDTQYF
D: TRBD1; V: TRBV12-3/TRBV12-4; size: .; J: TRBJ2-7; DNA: TGTGCCAGCAGTTTAGGACAGGGGGCCCCCTACGAGCAGTACTTC; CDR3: CASSLGQGAPYEQYF
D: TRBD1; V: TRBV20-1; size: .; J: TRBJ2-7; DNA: TGCAGTGCTAGAGATAGGGGGACAGGGGCCCACGAGCAGTACTTC; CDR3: CSARDRGTGAHEQYF
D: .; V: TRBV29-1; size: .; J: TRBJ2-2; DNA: TGCAGCGTTGTCCGAGGGACCGGGGAGCTGTTTTTT; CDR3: CSVVRGTGELFF
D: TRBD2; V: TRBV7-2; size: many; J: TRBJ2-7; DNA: TGTGCCAGCAGCTTAGGACTAGCTTACGAGCAGTACTTC; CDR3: CASSLGLAYEQYF
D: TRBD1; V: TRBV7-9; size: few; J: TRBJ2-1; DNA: TGTGCCAGCAGCCAGGGGGATGAGCAGTTCTTC; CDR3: CASSQGDEQFF
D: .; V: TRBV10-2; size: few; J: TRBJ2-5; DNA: TGCGCCAGCAGTGAGGGGGCGAGGGAGACCCAGTACTTC; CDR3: CASSEGARETQYF
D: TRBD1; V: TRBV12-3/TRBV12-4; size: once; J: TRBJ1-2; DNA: TGTGCCAGCAGTTTAGGGGACAGCAGTGGCTACACCTTC; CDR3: CASSLGDSSGYTF
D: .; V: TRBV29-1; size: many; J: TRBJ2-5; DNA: TGCAGCGTTGAAAAAGGCAGGGGTTCGGTGACCCAGTACTTC; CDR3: CSVEKGRGSVTQYF
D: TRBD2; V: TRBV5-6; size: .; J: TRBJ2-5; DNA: TGTGCCAGCAGCTCGACCATCGGGGGGATTCCCCAAGAGACCCAGTACTTC; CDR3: CASSSTIGGIPQETQYF
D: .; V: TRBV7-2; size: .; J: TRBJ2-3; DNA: TGTGCCAGCAGCTTTCAGGTCTACCCTGTAGATACGCAGTATTTT; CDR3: CASSFQVYPVDTQYF
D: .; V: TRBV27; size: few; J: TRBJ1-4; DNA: TGTGCCAGCAGGTACCAGGGCGGTAATGAAAAACTGTTTTTT; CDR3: CASRYQGGNEKLFF
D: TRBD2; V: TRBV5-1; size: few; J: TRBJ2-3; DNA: TGCGCCAGCAGCTTGAAGAAAAAGCGGGGGGACCACTCCACAGATACGCAGTATTTT; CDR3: CASSLKKKRGDHSTDTQYF
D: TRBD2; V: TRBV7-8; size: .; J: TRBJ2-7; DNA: TGTGCCAGCAGCCCAAGCGGGGGTAGCTCCTACGAGCAGTACTTC; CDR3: CASSPSGGSSYEQYF
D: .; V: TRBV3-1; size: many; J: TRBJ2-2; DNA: TGTGCCAGCGTTCGGGGGCATGACGGGGAGCTGTTTTTT; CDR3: CASVRGHDGELFF
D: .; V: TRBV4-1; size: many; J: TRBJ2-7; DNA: TGCGCCAGCAGCTTAGACCAGGGTGATGACGAGCAGTACTTC; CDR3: CASSLDQGDDEQYF
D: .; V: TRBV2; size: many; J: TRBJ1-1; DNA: TGTGCCAGCCTAAGGGGGAGCACTGAAGCTTTCTTT; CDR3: CASLRGSTEAFF
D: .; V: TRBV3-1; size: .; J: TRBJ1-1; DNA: TGTGCCAGCAGTCCGGGGCGGACCACTGAAGCTTTCTTT; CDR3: CASSPGRTTEAFF